This TCR beta chain was profiled in a study of blood T cell repertoires in COVID-19. On the study more broadly: Researchers got acute and convalescent COVID-19 samples from the United States, Italy and Spain. PBMCs, B-cell-depleted T cells, or T cells provided the cDNA or gDNA that made up the material.

Original processing notes: Scientists estimated how many nucleated cells there were by amplifying reference gene primers. TCRdb keeps only in-frame clones here, not all; method: immunoSEQ multiplex PCR. That table furnishes V, J and clone size, whereas the DNA furnished D and trimming. The sample holds over 150,000 clones, nearly 80% seen once. CDR3 length: 16 amino acids. The ends lost 1 base at V and 3 bases at J; junction bases unmatched: 8. Germline CDR1 reads LGHNA; CDR2 reads YNFKEQ. Only a few counts were recorded for this clone. The sequence was obtained from a woman aged 70-85 years with acute or convalescent COVID-19. This sequence joins TRBV4-2 and TRBJ2-7; 8 nucleotides match TRBD2. The sequencing sample was made of peripheral blood. Here the CDR3 reads CASSQASAGDLYEQYF. The CDR3 DNA sequence: TGTGCCAGCAGCCAAGCTTCAGCGGGAGACCTCTACGAGCAGTACTTC.